Sequencing of this T cell receptor delta chain was carried out in a study of Vδ1+ human thymocytes. Overall study findings and caveats: Unlike peripheral blood Vdelta1+ controls, thymic delta-chain sequences included about 20% Vdelta2 and few Vdelta3. Thymic TRG and TRD repertoires appeared highly polyclonal. Bulk repertoire data may be misinterpreted because of unexpected Vdelta2 sequences.

Germline V gene sequence: CDR1 GEAIGNYY, CDR2 EKD. This CDR3 is built from 22 residues. The V and J ends lost 3 bases and 7 bases respectively, with 38 bases between them. The template was reverse-transcribed extracted RNA. Pooled V-gene forward primers with one constant-region reverse primer generated the CDR3 amplicons by multiplex PCR. TCRdb re-called clones from the multiplex PCR reads via CATT. Here the sample spans about 25,000 delta-chain clones, 7.4% being singletons. Alphabeta T cells were depleted, then CD3+ Vdelta1+ Vdelta2- thymocytes were FACS-sorted. Points on this clone: The antigen is unknown.

This chain uses TRDV2 with TRDJ2, with D perhaps being TRDD2 or TRDD3 (8 bases each). Sequencing was done on a sample of Vdelta1+ gamma-delta thymocytes from the thymus. Noted subset: FACS-sorted CD3+ TCRalphabeta- TCRVdelta1+ TCRVdelta2- thymocytes. This TCR came from a girl under three years old who had congenital heart surgery. Written as DNA, the CDR3 is TGTGCCTGTGACTCAAGTTATGAAGAACTTCCTACACTGGGGGGTGGGGAAGCACAACTCTTCTTT. It translates to CACDSSYEELPTLGGGEAQLFF.